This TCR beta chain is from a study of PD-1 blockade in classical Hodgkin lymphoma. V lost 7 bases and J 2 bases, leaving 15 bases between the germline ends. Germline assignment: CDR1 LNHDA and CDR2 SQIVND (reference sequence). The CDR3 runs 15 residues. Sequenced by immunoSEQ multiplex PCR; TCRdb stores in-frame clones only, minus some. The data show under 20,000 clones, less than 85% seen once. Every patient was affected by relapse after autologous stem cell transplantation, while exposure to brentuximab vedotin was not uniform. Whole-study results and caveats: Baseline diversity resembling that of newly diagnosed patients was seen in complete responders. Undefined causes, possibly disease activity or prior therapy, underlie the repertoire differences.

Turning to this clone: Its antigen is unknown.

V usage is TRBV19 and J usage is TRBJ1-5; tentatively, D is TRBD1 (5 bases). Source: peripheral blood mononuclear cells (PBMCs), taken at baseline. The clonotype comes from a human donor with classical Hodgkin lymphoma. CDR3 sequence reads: CASTPGTSGNQPQHF. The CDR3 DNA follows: TGTGCCAGTACCCCGGGGACGTCCGGCAATCAGCCCCAGCATTTT.